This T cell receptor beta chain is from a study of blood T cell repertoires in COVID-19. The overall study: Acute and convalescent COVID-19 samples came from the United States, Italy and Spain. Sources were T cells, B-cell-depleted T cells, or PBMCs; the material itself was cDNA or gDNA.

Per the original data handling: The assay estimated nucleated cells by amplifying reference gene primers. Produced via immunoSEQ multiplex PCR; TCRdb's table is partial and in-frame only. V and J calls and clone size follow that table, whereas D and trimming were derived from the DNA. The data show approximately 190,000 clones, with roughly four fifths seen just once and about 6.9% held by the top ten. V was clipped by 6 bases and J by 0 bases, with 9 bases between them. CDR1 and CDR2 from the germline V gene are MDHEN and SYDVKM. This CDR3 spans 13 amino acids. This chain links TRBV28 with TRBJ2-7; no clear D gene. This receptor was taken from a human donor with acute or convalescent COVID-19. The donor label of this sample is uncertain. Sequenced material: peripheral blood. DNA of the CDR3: TGTGCCAGCAGCCCTCCAGACTCCTACGAGCAGTACTTC. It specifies CASSPPDSYEQYF. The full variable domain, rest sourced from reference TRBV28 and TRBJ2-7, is DVKVTQSSRYLVKRTGEKVFLECVQDMDHENMFWYRQDPGLGLRLIYFSYDVKMKEKGDIPEGYSVSREKKERFSLILESASTNQTSMYLCASSPPDSYEQYFGPGTRLTVT.